These T cell receptor beta chains were read from a single sample in a study of cytomegalovirus exposure and HLA in healthy donors. This table comes from immunoSEQ multiplex PCR, and its TCRdb copy is limited to in-frame clones, with some not included. The table includes a few hundred thousand clones, around 80% detected once. Material for sequencing was PBMCs. These receptors came from a man in his forties in good health and CMV-seronegative. Both conserved end residues are part of each CDR3. The order of the fields is V gene, J gene, D gene, clone size, CDR3 protein, CDR3 DNA. A D gene is named only where the DNA matches it firmly. Clone size is shown for a subset of rows, as once, few, many or a class of expanded clone.

TRBV6-1,TRBJ1-2,TRBD1,NA,CASSPDRDRGYTF,TGTGCCAGCAGTCCCGACAGGGATCGTGGCTACACCTTC
TRBV6-5,TRBJ1-1,NA,few,CASSTLDRNTEAFF,TGTGCCAGCAGCACCCTCGACAGGAACACTGAAGCTTTCTTT
TRBV18,TRBJ1-2,NA,NA,CASSPWGSNYGYTF,TGTGCCAGCTCACCATGGGGCAGCAATTATGGCTACACCTTC
TRBV2,TRBJ1-3,TRBD1,NA,CASSVGQGAHTIYF,TGTGCCAGCAGTGTGGGACAGGGAGCACACACCATATATTTT
TRBV28,TRBJ1-2,TRBD1,NA,CASSLGWGQGATDYGYTF,TGTGCCAGCAGTTTAGGCTGGGGACAGGGGGCGACGGACTATGGCTACACCTTC
TRBV28,TRBJ2-7,NA,NA,CASSQGSYEQYF,TGTGCCAGCAGCCAGGGCTCCTACGAGCAGTACTTC
TRBV6-6,TRBJ2-1,NA,NA,CASSITGLQFF,TGTGCCAGCAGTATCACAGGTCTGCAGTTCTTC
TRBV6-4,TRBJ1-1,NA,NA,CASSSQGNTEAFF,TGTGCCAGCAGTTCACAGGGGAACACTGAAGCTTTCTTT
TRBV27,TRBJ2-7,TRBD1,NA,CASSPSGQGLNEQYF,TGTGCCAGCAGTCCCTCGGGACAGGGTCTGAACGAGCAGTACTTC
TRBV19,TRBJ2-6,NA,few,CASSIEGGSGANVLTF,TGTGCCAGTAGTATAGAGGGGGGTTCTGGGGCCAACGTCCTGACTTTC
TRBV4-1,TRBJ1-1,NA,NA,CASSQDPLLWGVQQGDTEAFF,TGCGCCAGCAGCCAAGATCCTTTATTGTGGGGCGTGCAACAGGGAGATACTGAAGCTTTCTTT
TRBV2,TRBJ1-1,NA,once,CASSAVGRGDTEAFF,TGTGCCAGCAGTGCCGTTGGCAGGGGAGACACTGAAGCTTTCTTT
TRBV10-3,TRBJ2-7,TRBD1,NA,CAISDGTDPYEQYF,TGTGCCATCAGTGACGGGACAGACCCCTACGAGCAGTACTTC
TRBV7-2,TRBJ1-5,NA,NA,CASSLQGGSNQPQHF,TGTGCCAGCAGCTTGCAAGGGGGAAGCAATCAGCCCCAGCATTTT
TRBV27,TRBJ1-2,TRBD1,NA,CASRGQGPNYGYTF,TGTGCCAGCCGAGGACAGGGGCCGAACTATGGCTACACCTTC
TRBV28,TRBJ2-1,NA,NA,CASSKGRLGYNEQFF,TGTGCCAGCAGTAAGGGGCGTTTAGGGTACAATGAGCAGTTCTTC
TRBV5-1,TRBJ2-7,NA,once,CASSLTSDYEQYF,TGCGCCAGCAGCCTTACGAGTGACTACGAGCAGTACTTC
TRBV5-1,TRBJ2-1,TRBD2,NA,CASSLARGLAHNEQFF,TGCGCCAGCAGCTTAGCCCGAGGACTAGCTCACAATGAGCAGTTCTTC
TRBV5-6,TRBJ2-6,TRBD1,NA,CASSYRGPGANVLTF,TGTGCCAGCAGCTACAGGGGTCCTGGGGCCAACGTCCTGACTTTC
TRBV29-1,TRBJ2-3,NA,NA,CSVEDGQGSTDTQYF,TGCAGCGTTGAAGATGGGCAGGGAAGCACAGATACGCAGTATTTT
TRBV11-2,TRBJ2-2,TRBD2,NA,CASSPGRSGMAGELFF,TGTGCCAGCAGCCCTGGAAGGAGCGGGATGGCCGGGGAGCTGTTTTTT
TRBV27,TRBJ2-1,NA,NA,CASGQGVAYNEQFF,TGTGCCTCGGGCCAGGGTGTCGCCTACAATGAGCAGTTCTTC
TRBV28,TRBJ2-5,NA,NA,CASTFATSLKQETQYF,TGTGCCAGCACCTTCGCGACTTCACTTAAACAAGAGACCCAGTACTTC
TRBV18,TRBJ2-3,NA,NA,CASSRVPGTDTQYF,TGTGCCAGCTCACGCGTACCTGGCACAGATACGCAGTATTTT
TRBV7-9,TRBJ1-1,NA,NA,CASSVSRPIRGSNTEAFF,TGTGCCAGCAGCGTAAGCAGGCCGATTCGGGGTTCGAACACTGAAGCTTTCTTT
TRBV9,TRBJ1-3,NA,NA,CASSVDGVSGNTIYF,TGTGCCAGCAGCGTAGACGGGGTATCTGGAAACACCATATATTTT
TRBV7-7,TRBJ2-5,TRBD1,NA,CASSSGQGQGETQYF,TGTGCCAGCAGCTCGGGACAGGGGCAGGGAGAGACCCAGTACTTC
TRBV7-9,TRBJ2-7,NA,NA,CASGHRDYLYEQYF,TGTGCCAGCGGCCATAGAGACTACCTCTACGAGCAGTACTTC
TRBV4-2,TRBJ2-7,NA,NA,CASSPLPGESSYEQYF,TGTGCCAGCAGCCCCCTTCCGGGAGAGAGTTCCTACGAGCAGTACTTC
TRBV7-6,TRBJ1-2,TRBD1,NA,CASSPRGGADYGYTF,TGTGCCAGCAGTCCACGAGGGGGCGCGGACTATGGCTACACCTTC
TRBV28,TRBJ2-2,NA,NA,CASSGRRDFNTGELFF,TGTGCCAGCAGTGGGAGACGGGACTTTAACACCGGGGAGCTGTTTTTT
TRBV5-4,TRBJ2-7,TRBD2,NA,CASSLGGLAGGPSYEQYF,TGTGCCAGCAGCTTAGGGGGACTAGCGGGAGGGCCAAGCTACGAGCAGTACTTC
TRBV29-1,TRBJ2-7,NA,NA,CSVEEGAYEQYF,TGCAGCGTTGAAGAGGGGGCCTACGAGCAGTACTTC
TRBV6-5,TRBJ1-2,TRBD1,NA,CASSYTGTGGGYTF,TGTGCCAGCAGTTACACCGGGACAGGGGGTGGCTACACCTTC
TRBV11-1,TRBJ1-1,NA,NA,CASSLIQGGNTEAFF,TGTGCCAGCAGCTTAATTCAGGGTGGGAACACTGAAGCTTTCTTT
TRBV19,TRBJ1-1,NA,once,CASLPIGQPEAFF,TGTGCCAGCCTTCCCATCGGACAGCCTGAAGCTTTCTTT
TRBV4-3,TRBJ1-3,NA,NA,CASSQGQFSGNTIYF,TGCGCCAGCAGCCAAGGACAGTTCTCTGGAAACACCATATATTTT
TRBV7-8,TRBJ2-7,NA,NA,CASSRGTARPSYEQYF,TGTGCCAGCAGCCGGGGGACAGCCCGCCCCTCCTACGAGCAGTACTTC
TRBV7-2,TRBJ2-6,NA,NA,CASSLGGRGANVLTF,TGTGCCAGCAGCTTAGGAGGGCGCGGGGCCAACGTCCTGACTTTC
TRBV4-1,TRBJ1-1,NA,NA,CASSQDQGRGTEAFF,TGCGCCAGCAGCCAAGATCAGGGTCGTGGGACTGAAGCTTTCTTT
TRBV2,TRBJ2-5,NA,NA,CASSQDIQETQYF,TGTGCCAGCAGTCAAGACATACAAGAGACCCAGTACTTC
TRBV4-2,TRBJ2-7,TRBD2,NA,CASSRGTSGRGVSGEQYF,TGTGCCAGCAGCCGAGGGACTAGCGGGAGAGGGGTTTCTGGCGAGCAGTACTTC
TRBV10-3,TRBJ2-1,NA,NA,CAIGGSGSYNEQFF,TGTGCCATCGGCGGTAGCGGATCCTACAATGAGCAGTTCTTC
TRBV7-9,TRBJ2-7,TRBD1,NA,CASSDPDRGVYEQYF,TGTGCCAGCAGCGATCCGGACAGGGGGGTTTACGAGCAGTACTTC
TRBV6-6,TRBJ1-5,TRBD1,NA,CASSDRDPRQPQHF,TGTGCCAGCAGTGACAGGGACCCTCGTCAGCCCCAGCATTTT
TRBV9,TRBJ2-3,NA,NA,CASSVGELRVDTQYF,TGTGCCAGCAGCGTAGGAGAACTCCGGGTAGATACGCAGTATTTT
TRBV5-1,TRBJ2-1,NA,NA,CASSFRDTTYNEQFF,TGCGCCAGCAGCTTCCGGGACACAACCTACAATGAGCAGTTCTTC
TRBV27,TRBJ2-7,NA,NA,CASSLTRERPFEQYF,TGTGCCAGCAGTTTAACCCGGGAACGGCCCTTCGAGCAGTACTTC
TRBV19,TRBJ1-5,NA,once,CASHPRAGERNQPQHF,TGTGCCAGTCATCCCCGGGCAGGGGAACGCAATCAGCCCCAGCATTTT
TRBV7-2,TRBJ2-1,TRBD2,NA,CASSLLREGQGEQFF,TGTGCCAGCAGCTTACTGCGGGAGGGCCAGGGGGAGCAGTTCTTC
TRBV28,TRBJ1-5,TRBD1,once,CASRRQGNQPQHF,TGTGCCAGCAGAAGACAGGGGAATCAGCCCCAGCATTTT
TRBV7-6,TRBJ1-1,NA,NA,CASSLGAGAGTEAFF,TGTGCCAGCAGCTTAGGAGCAGGGGCAGGCACTGAAGCTTTCTTT
TRBV7-9,TRBJ2-1,TRBD1,NA,CASSGAAGGSNEQFF,TGTGCCAGCAGCGGCGCGGCAGGGGGAAGCAATGAGCAGTTCTTC
TRBV6-1,TRBJ1-5,NA,NA,CASSERGHSSNQPQHF,TGTGCCAGCAGTGAACGGGGACACAGTAGCAATCAGCCCCAGCATTTT